A selection of T cell receptor beta chains follows, all from one sample in a study of blood T cells in healthy people across ages. MiXCR was run by TCRdb on the 5' RACE reads, yielding one entry per CDR3 protein. The data contain about 1.5 million distinct CDR3 sequences, approximately 43% of them singletons. Input material: blood. These receptor sequences come from a woman aged 18-35 years in good health. CDR3s include the opening cysteine and the closing phenylalanine or tryptophan. D genes are given only for firm matches. A row's size may be missing; if present it is once, few, many or a size class.

len	v_gene	d_gene	abundance	j_gene	CDR3aa	CDR3nt
14	TRBV6-2/TRBV6-3	.	.	TRBJ1-1	CASTPRGVPPEAFF	TGTGCCAGCACCCCGCGGGGGGTTCCCCCTGAAGCTTTCTTT
12	TRBV12-3/TRBV12-4	.	.	TRBJ1-2	CASSDTFYGYTF	TGTGCCAGCAGCGACACCTTCTATGGCTACACCTTC
16	TRBV12-3/TRBV12-4	.	.	TRBJ2-1	CVSSLDFSSSYNEQFF	TGTGTCAGCAGTTTAGACTTCTCGAGCTCCTACAATGAGCAGTTCTTC
14	TRBV20-1	.	few	TRBJ2-7	CSASLSGTRNPQYF	TGCAGTGCTAGTCTCTCCGGGACACGGAATCCCCAGTACTTC
15	TRBV27	.	.	TRBJ1-6	CASIKRKGLHSPLHF	TGTGCCAGCATCAAGCGGAAGGGTTTACATTCACCCCTCCACTTT
14	TRBV7-2	.	.	TRBJ2-3	CASSLTPGMNTQYF	TGTGCCAGCAGCCTGACTCCGGGTATGAATACGCAGTATTTT
15	TRBV7-9	.	few	TRBJ2-7	CASSHTGTSFRGQYF	TGTGCCAGCAGCCATACGGGGACATCGTTTCGAGGGCAGTACTTC
17	TRBV7-2	TRBD2	few	TRBJ2-3	CASSLPIAGGLTDTQYF	TGTGCCAGCAGCTTACCAATAGCGGGGGGGCTCACAGATACGCAGTATTTT
15	TRBV9	TRBD1	few	TRBJ2-3	CASSVGTGVADTQYF	TGTGCCAGCAGCGTCGGGACAGGGGTCGCAGATACGCAGTATTTT
15	TRBV7-9	.	.	TRBJ1-6	CASSPPDYYNSPLHF	TGTGCCAGCAGCCCGCCGGACTATTATAATTCACCCCTCCACTTT
13	TRBV5-1	TRBD1	.	TRBJ1-1	CASSLTGALGAFF	TGCGCCAGCAGTCTTACAGGGGCCCTGGGAGCTTTCTTT
15	TRBV14	.	.	TRBJ2-1	CASSPLSASYNEQFF	TGTGCCAGCAGCCCCCTTTCAGCATCCTACAATGAGCAGTTCTTC
14	TRBV15	TRBD1	few	TRBJ2-5	CATSRGDRGETQYF	TGTGCCACCAGCAGAGGGGACAGAGGAGAGACCCAGTACTTC
14	TRBV20-1	.	few	TRBJ2-7	CSVPRQKGQYEQYF	TGCAGTGTACCGCGACAGAAGGGGCAATACGAGCAGTACTTC
14	TRBV7-9	.	once	TRBJ1-6	CASSLEFGNSPLHF	TGTGCCAGCAGCTTAGAGTTCGGGAATTCACCCCTCCACTTT
13	TRBV20-1	TRBD2	.	TRBJ2-3	CSARPRAGTSQYF	TGCAGTGCTAGACCCAGGGCCGGGACTAGTCAGTATTTT
16	TRBV20-1	.	.	TRBJ2-1	CSARDRASVRSNEQFF	TGCAGTGCTAGAGATCGGGCGTCGGTAAGGAGCAATGAGCAGTTCTTC
14	TRBV27	.	few	TRBJ2-7	CASGSGATPYEQYF	TGTGCCAGCGGGTCGGGGGCTACCCCCTACGAGCAGTACTTC
13	TRBV6-2/TRBV6-3	.	few	TRBJ2-7	CASSRSPRYEQYF	TGTGCCAGCAGCCGGTCCCCCAGATACGAGCAGTACTTC
15	TRBV12-3/TRBV12-4	.	once	TRBJ1-3	CASSPRFGAGNTIYF	TGTGCCAGCAGCCCCCGGTTCGGGGCTGGAAACACCATATATTTT
14	TRBV28	TRBD2	.	TRBJ2-7	CASRPGLAGREQYF	TGTGCCAGCAGACCGGGACTAGCGGGACGCGAGCAGTACTTC
14	TRBV20-1	TRBD1	few	TRBJ2-5	CSASRTGVYNEQYF	TGCAGTGCTAGTCGGACAGGGGTTTACAATGAGCAGTACTTC
14	TRBV7-2	.	.	TRBJ2-3	CASSLLNAGDTQYF	TGTGCCAGCAGCTTACTCAATGCAGGCGATACGCAGTATTTT
15	TRBV11-2	TRBD2	.	TRBJ2-4	CASSRNTGLVRIQYF	TGTGCCAGCAGCCGAAACACGGGACTAGTCCGCATTCAGTACTTC
13	TRBV9	.	few	TRBJ2-5	CASSVRGQETQYF	TGTGCCAGCAGCGTCCGGGGACAAGAGACCCAGTACTTC
17	TRBV20-1	TRBD2	few	TRBJ2-3	CSASAASGGGSTDTQYF	TGCAGTGCTAGTGCGGCTAGCGGGGGGGGTAGCACAGATACGCAGTATTTT
14	TRBV20-1	.	few	TRBJ2-1	CSARVEGRGNEQFF	TGCAGTGCTAGAGTGGAGGGCCGCGGAAATGAGCAGTTCTTC
16	TRBV12-5	.	.	TRBJ2-7	CASGLTGTRSYNEQYF	TGTGCTAGTGGTTTGACCGGGACACGCTCCTACAATGAGCAGTACTTC
15	TRBV6-1	.	.	TRBJ1-1	CASSEIHRPTVRAFF	TGTGCCAGCAGTGAAATTCACAGGCCTACGGTTAGAGCTTTCTTT
16	TRBV12-3/TRBV12-4	.	.	TRBJ1-4	CASSLGGQQIGEKLFF	TGTGCCAGCAGTTTGGGTGGACAGCAAATAGGGGAAAAACTGTTTTTT
15	TRBV20-1	TRBD1	.	TRBJ1-4	CSARVPGTGEKKLFF	TGCAGTGCTAGAGTCCCCGGGACAGGGGAGAAAAAACTGTTTTTT
13	TRBV24-1	TRBD1	once	TRBJ2-7	CAAQHRGSREQYF	TGTGCCGCCCAACACAGGGGATCCCGCGAGCAGTACTTC
14	TRBV24-1	TRBD2	.	TRBJ2-1	CATSVASGRYEQFF	TGTGCCACCAGTGTGGCTAGCGGGAGGTATGAGCAGTTCTTC
16	TRBV4-2	TRBD2	.	TRBJ2-7	CAGSRTSGIGSYEQYF	TGTGCCGGCAGCCGGACTAGCGGCATTGGATCCTACGAGCAGTACTTC
16	TRBV20-1	.	few	TRBJ1-1	CSARDVSFTVNTEAFF	TGCAGTGCTAGAGATGTTTCGTTTACAGTGAACACTGAAGCTTTCTTT
12	TRBV12-3/TRBV12-4	TRBD1	.	TRBJ1-1	CASRVDRGPAFF	TGTGCCAGCAGGGTTGACAGGGGGCCAGCTTTCTTT
12	TRBV29-1	.	few	TRBJ2-1	CSVVGTVGEQFF	TGCAGCGTTGTAGGGACCGTGGGCGAGCAGTTCTTC
15	TRBV5-1	.	.	TRBJ2-7	CASSFFGTSGYEQYF	TGCGCCAGCAGCTTCTTCGGGACATCCGGTTACGAGCAGTACTTC
14	TRBV6-4	.	few	TRBJ1-2	CASSDDRLTGGYTF	TGTGCCAGCAGTGATGATCGGCTGACGGGCGGCTACACCTTC
12	TRBV5-1	.	.	TRBJ2-7	CASSRTYHEQYF	TGCGCCAGCAGCCGAACATACCACGAGCAGTACTTC
16	TRBV6-5	.	.	TRBJ1-2	CASTGGLLGAINGYTF	TGTGCCAGCACTGGGGGGCTGTTGGGCGCTATTAATGGCTACACCTTC
16	TRBV4-1	.	.	TRBJ1-4	CASSQEGHPTNEKLFF	TGCGCCAGCAGCCAAGAGGGACACCCAACTAATGAAAAACTGTTTTTT
13	TRBV10-2	.	.	TRBJ2-3	CASAGGSTDTQYF	TGCGCCTCAGCCGGCGGGAGCACAGATACGCAGTATTTT
14	TRBV6-1	TRBD1	.	TRBJ1-1	CASSGDRVTTEAFF	TGTGCCAGCAGCGGGGACAGGGTAACGACTGAAGCTTTCTTT
19	TRBV18	TRBD2	.	TRBJ2-1	CASSLLGTSGRERAAGQFF	TGTGCCAGCTCACTTCTAGGGACTAGCGGGAGAGAGCGCGCTGCGGGGCAGTTCTTC
14	TRBV7-2	TRBD2	.	TRBJ2-1	CASSLLTSGNEQFF	TGTGCCAGCAGCTTATTAACTAGCGGCAATGAGCAGTTCTTC
18	TRBV2	TRBD2	few	TRBJ2-1	CASKGLAGGAPSYNEQFF	TGTGCCAGCAAAGGACTAGCGGGGGGTGCCCCGTCCTACAATGAGCAGTTCTTC
17	TRBV9	TRBD2	few	TRBJ2-3	CASSAGLAGGGRDTQYF	TGTGCCAGCAGCGCCGGACTAGCGGGAGGCGGTCGAGATACGCAGTATTTT
18	TRBV11-2	.	.	TRBJ2-2	CASSLPLGAGADTGELFF	TGTGCCAGCAGCTTACCCCTAGGGGCGGGGGCGGACACCGGGGAGCTGTTTTTT
16	TRBV20-1	TRBD2	.	TRBJ2-7	CSARDPNSGGSYEQYF	TGCAGTGCTAGAGATCCCAATAGCGGGGGGAGCTACGAGCAGTACTTC
16	TRBV5-1	.	.	TRBJ2-3	CASSLTGSSGPDTQYF	TGCGCCAGCAGCCTTACAGGGTCCTCGGGCCCAGATACGCAGTATTTT
15	TRBV30	TRBD1	few	TRBJ1-2	CAWSEGQGARYGYTF	TGTGCCTGGAGTGAGGGACAGGGGGCTCGGTATGGCTACACCTTC
16	TRBV6-2/TRBV6-3	TRBD2	.	TRBJ2-3	CASSYSGTSGGNTQYF	TGTGCCAGCAGTTACTCAGGGACTAGCGGGGGAAATACGCAGTATTTT
17	TRBV20-1	.	.	TRBJ2-3	CSAREDGWTALTDTQYF	TGCAGTGCTAGAGAGGACGGCTGGACTGCCTTGACAGATACGCAGTATTTT